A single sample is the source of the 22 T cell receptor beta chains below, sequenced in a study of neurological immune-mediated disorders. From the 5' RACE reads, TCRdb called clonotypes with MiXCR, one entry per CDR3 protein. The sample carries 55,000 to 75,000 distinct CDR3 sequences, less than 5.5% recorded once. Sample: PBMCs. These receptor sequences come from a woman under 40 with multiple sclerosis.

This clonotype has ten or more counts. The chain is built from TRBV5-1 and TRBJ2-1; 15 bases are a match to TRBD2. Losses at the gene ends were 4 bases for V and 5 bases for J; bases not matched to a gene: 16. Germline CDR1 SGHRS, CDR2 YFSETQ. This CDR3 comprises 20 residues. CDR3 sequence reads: CASSRTVPGLAGGRDNEQFF. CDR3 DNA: TGCGCCAGCAGCCGGACTGTCCCGGGACTAGCGGGGGGTAGGGACAATGAGCAGTTCTTC.

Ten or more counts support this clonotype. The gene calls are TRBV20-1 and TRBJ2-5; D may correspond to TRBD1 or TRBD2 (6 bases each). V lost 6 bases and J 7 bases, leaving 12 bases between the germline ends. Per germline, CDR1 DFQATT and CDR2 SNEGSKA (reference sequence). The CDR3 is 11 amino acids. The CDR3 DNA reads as TGCAGTGCCCGGACAGCGGGGACCCAGTACTTC. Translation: CSARTAGTQYF.

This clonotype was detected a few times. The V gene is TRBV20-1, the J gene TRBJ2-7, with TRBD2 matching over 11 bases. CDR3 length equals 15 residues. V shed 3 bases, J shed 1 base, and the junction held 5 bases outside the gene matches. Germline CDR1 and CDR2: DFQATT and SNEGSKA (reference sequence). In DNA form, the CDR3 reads TGCAGTGCTAGGGGTACTAGCGGGGGTTCCTACGAGCAGTACTTC. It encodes CSARGTSGGSYEQYF.

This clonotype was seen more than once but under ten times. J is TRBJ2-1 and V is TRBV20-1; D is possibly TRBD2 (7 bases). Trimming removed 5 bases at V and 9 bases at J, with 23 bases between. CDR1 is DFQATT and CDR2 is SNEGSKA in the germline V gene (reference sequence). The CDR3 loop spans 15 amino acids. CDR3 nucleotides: TGCAGTGCTCCCGCAGGCGGGGGACTGGGGGCTGAGCAGTTCTTC. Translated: CSAPAGGGLGAEQFF.

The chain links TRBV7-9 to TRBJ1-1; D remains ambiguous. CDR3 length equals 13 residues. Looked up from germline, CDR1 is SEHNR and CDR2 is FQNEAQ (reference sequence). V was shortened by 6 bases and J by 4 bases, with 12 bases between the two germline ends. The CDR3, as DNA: TGTGCCAGCAGAGAGAAGTCTAGCACTGAAGCTTTCTTT. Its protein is CASREKSSTEAFF.

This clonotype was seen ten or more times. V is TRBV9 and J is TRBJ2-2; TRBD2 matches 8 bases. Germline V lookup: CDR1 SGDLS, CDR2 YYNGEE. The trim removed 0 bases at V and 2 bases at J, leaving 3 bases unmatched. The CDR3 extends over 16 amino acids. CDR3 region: CASSVGLARNTGELFF. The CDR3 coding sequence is TGTGCCAGCAGCGTAGGACTAGCGCGAAACACCGGGGAGCTGTTTTTT.

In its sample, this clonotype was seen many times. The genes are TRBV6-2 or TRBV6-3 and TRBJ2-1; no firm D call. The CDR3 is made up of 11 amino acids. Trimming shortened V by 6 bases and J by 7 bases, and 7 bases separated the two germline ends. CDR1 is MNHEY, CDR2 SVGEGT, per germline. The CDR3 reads CASSRGNEQFF. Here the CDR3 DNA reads TGTGCCAGCAGCCGTGGGAATGAGCAGTTCTTC.

CDR3 region: CASSLRTGGRVSYNEQFF. Written as DNA, the CDR3 is TGCGCCAGCAGCTTGAGGACCGGCGGGCGGGTCTCCTACAATGAGCAGTTCTTC. The V gene is TRBV5-1, the J gene TRBJ2-1; perhaps TRBD2 as D (5 bases). In germline, CDR1 is SGHRS, CDR2 YFSETQ. The V and J ends lost 1 base and 0 bases respectively, with 17 bases between them. The CDR3 has 18 residues.

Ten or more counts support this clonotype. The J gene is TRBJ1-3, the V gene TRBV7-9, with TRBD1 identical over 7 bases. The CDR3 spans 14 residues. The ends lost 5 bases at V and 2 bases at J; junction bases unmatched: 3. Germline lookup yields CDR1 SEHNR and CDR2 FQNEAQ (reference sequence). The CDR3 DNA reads TGTGCCAGCAGCCTAGGGACAGCTGGAAACACCATATATTTT. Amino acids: CASSLGTAGNTIYF.

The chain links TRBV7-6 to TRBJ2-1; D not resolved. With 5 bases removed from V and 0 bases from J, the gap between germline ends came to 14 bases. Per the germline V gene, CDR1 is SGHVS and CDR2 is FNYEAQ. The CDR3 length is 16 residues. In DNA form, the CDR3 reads TGTGCCAGCAGCCCCTCGGACCGAAGCTCCTACAATGAGCAGTTCTTC. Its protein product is CASSPSDRSSYNEQFF.

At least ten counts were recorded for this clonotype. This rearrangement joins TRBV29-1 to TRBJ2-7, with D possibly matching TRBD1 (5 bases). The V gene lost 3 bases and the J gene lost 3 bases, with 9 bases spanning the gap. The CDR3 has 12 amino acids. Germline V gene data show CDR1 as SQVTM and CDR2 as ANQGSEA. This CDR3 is CSVDDTGYEQYF. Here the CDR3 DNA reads TGCAGCGTTGATGATACAGGCTACGAGCAGTACTTC.

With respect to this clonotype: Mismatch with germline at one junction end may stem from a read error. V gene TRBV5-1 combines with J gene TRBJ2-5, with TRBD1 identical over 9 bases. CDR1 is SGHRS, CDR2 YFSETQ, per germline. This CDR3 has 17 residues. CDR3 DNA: TGCGCCAGCAGCTCACCCTATACAGGGGGCGAGGGGGAGACACAGTACTTC. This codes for CASSSPYTGGEGETQYF.

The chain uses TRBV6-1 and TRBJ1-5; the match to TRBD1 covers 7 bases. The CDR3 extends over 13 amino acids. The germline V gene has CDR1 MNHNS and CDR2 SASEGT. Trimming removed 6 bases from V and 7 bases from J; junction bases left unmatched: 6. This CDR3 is CASSRGKEQPQHF. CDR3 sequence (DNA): TGTGCCAGCAGCAGGGGGAAGGAACAGCCCCAGCATTTT.

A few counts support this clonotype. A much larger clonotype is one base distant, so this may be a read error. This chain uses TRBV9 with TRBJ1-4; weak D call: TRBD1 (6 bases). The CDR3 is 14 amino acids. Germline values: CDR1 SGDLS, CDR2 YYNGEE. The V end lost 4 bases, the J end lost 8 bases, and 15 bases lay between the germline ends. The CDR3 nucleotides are TGTGCCAGCAGCCCCCAGGGGATGGGGGAAAAACTGTTTTTT. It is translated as CASSPQGMGEKLFF. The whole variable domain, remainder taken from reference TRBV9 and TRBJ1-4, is DSGVTQTPKHLITATGQRVTLRCSPRSGDLSVYWYQQSLDQGLQFLIQYYNGEERAKGNILERFSAQQFPDLHSELNLSSLELGDSALYFCASSPQGMGEKLFFGSGTQLSVL.

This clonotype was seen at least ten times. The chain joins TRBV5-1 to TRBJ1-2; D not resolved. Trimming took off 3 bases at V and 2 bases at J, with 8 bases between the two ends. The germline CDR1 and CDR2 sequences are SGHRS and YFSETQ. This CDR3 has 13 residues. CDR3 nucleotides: TGCGCCAGCAGCTCGTCGGGGAACTATGGCTACACCTTC. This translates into CASSSSGNYGYTF.

CDR3: CASSLGTDLSTDTQYF. DNA of the CDR3: TGTGCCAGCAGCTTAGGGACAGACCTGAGCACAGATACGCAGTATTTT. V and J are TRBV7-9 and TRBJ2-3; D might be TRBD1 (6 bases). The V end was cut by 1 base, the J end by 0 bases, with 11 bases between. The CDR3 covers 16 residues. CDR1 SEHNR and CDR2 FQNEAQ come from the germline V gene (reference sequence).

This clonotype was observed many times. Here the CDR3 reads CAIGSASTDTQYF. In DNA form, the CDR3 reads TGTGCCATCGGTTCGGCAAGCACAGATACGCAGTATTTT. The chain has TRBV10-3 and TRBJ2-3; the D is unclear. CDR1 is ENHRY, CDR2 SYGVKD, per germline. CDR3 length: 13 amino acids. V lost 8 bases and J lost 0, with 9 bases in between.

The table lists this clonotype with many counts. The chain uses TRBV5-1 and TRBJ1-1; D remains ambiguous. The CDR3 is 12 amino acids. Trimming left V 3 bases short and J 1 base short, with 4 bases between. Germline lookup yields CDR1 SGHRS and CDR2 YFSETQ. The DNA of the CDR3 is TGCGCCAGCAGCTCAGGGAACACTGAAGCTTTCTTT. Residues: CASSSGNTEAFF.

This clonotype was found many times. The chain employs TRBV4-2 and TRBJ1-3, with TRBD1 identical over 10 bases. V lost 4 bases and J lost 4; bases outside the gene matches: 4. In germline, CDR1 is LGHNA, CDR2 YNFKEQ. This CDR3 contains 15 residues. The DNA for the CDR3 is TGTGCCAGCAGCCTTGGGACAGGGGACGGAAACACCATATATTTT. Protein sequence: CASSLGTGDGNTIYF.

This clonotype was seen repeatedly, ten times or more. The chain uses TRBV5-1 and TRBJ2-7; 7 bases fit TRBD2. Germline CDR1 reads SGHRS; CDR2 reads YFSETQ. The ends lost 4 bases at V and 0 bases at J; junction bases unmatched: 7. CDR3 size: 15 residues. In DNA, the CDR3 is TGCGCCAGCAGCCCAGGGAGGGGAACCTCCTACGAGCAGTACTTC. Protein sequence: CASSPGRGTSYEQYF.

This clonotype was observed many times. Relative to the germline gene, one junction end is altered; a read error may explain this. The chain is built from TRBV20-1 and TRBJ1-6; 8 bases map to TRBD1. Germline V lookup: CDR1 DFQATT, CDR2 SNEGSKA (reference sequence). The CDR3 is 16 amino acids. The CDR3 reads CSARVTPGGAHSPLNF. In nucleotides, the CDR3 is TGCAGTGCTAGAGTTACCCCAGGGGGCGCGCATTCACCCCTCAACTTT.

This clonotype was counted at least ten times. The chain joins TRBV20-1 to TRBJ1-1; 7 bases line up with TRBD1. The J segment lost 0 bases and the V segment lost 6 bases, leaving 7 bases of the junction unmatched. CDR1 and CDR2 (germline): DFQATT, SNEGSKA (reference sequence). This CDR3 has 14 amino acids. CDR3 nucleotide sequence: TGCAGTGCAAACAGGGGCGGAATGAACACTGAAGCTTTCTTT. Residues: CSANRGGMNTEAFF.